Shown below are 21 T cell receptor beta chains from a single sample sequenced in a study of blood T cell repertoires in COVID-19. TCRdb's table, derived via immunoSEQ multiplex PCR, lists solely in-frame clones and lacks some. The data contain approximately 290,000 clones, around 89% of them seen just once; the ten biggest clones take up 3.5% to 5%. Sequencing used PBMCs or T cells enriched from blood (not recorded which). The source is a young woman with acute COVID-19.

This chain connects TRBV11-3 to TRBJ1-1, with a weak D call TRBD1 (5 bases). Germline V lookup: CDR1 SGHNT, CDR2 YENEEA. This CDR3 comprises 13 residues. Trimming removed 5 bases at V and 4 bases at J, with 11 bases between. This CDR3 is CASSQMGGTEAFF. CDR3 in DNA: TGTGCCAGCAGCCAGATGGGGGGCACTGAAGCTTTCTTT.

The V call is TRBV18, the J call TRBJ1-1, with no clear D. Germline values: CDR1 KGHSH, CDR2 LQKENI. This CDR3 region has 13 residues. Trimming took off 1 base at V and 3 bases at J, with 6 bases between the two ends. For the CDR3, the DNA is TGTGCCAGCTCACCACTAGTAGACACTGAAGCTTTCTTT. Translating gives CASSPLVDTEAFF.

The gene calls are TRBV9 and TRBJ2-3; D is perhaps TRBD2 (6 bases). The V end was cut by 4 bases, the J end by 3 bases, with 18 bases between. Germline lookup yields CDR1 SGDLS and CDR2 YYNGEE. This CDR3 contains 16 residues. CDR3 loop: CASSSPAWGRTDTQYF. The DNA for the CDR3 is TGTGCCAGCAGCTCCCCCGCCTGGGGGAGGACAGATACGCAGTATTTT.

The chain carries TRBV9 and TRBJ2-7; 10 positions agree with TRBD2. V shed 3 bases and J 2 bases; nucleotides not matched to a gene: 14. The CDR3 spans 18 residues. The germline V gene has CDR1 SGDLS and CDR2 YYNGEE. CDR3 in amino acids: CASSEGLATAFITYEQYF. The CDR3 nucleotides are TGTGCCAGCAGCGAGGGACTAGCGACCGCCTTCATTACCTACGAGCAGTACTTC.

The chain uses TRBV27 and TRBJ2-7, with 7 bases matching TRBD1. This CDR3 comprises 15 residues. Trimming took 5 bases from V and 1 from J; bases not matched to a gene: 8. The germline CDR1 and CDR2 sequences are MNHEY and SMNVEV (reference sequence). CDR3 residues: CASSTNRDRSYEQYF. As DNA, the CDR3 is TGTGCCAGCAGTACTAACCGGGACAGATCCTACGAGCAGTACTTC.

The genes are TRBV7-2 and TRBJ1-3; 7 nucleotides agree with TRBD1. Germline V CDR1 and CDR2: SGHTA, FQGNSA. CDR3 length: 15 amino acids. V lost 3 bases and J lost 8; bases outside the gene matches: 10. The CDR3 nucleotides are TGTGCCAGCAGCTTCCGGGACAGCAGCAAGGACACCATATATTTT. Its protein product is CASSFRDSSKDTIYF.

CDR3 in amino acids: CASSLIGTSAHEQFF. The CDR3 coding sequence is TGCGCCAGCAGCTTGATTGGGACTAGCGCGCATGAGCAGTTCTTC. The chain has TRBV5-1 and TRBJ2-1; 10 nucleotides line up with TRBD2. The CDR3 is made up of 15 amino acids. Germline trimming cut 1 base from V and 8 bases from J; bases unmatched to any gene: 6. Germline-derived CDR1 and CDR2 are SGHRS and YFSETQ.

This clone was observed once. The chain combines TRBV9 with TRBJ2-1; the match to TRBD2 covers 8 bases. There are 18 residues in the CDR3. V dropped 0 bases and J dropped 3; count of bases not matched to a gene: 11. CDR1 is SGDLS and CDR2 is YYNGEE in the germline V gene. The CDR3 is CASSVAGTGGGIYNEQFF. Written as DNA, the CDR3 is TGTGCCAGCAGCGTAGCTGGAACGGGAGGGGGAATCTACAATGAGCAGTTCTTC. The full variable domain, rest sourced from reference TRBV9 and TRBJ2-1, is DSGVTQTPKHLITATGQRVTLRCSPRSGDLSVYWYQQSLDQGLQFLIQYYNGEERAKGNILERFSAQQFPDLHSELNLSSLELGDSALYFCASSVAGTGGGIYNEQFFGPGTRLTVL.

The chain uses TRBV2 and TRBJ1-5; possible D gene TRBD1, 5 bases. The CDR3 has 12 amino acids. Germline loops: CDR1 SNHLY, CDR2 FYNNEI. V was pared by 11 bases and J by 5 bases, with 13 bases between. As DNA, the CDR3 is TGTGCCGGAGGGCAGGGAGATCAGCCCCAGCATTTT. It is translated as CAGGQGDQPQHF.

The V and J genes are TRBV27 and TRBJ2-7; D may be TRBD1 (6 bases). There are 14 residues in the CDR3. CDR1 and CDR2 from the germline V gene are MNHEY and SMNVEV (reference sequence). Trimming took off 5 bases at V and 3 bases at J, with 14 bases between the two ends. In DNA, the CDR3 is TGTGCCAGCAGTCTTGACAGGTTAGGCTACGAGCAGTACTTC. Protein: CASSLDRLGYEQYF.

CDR3 loop: CATSRDAAGGLETQYF. The CDR3 DNA sequence: TGTGCCACCAGCAGAGATGCAGCGGGGGGGTTAGAGACCCAGTACTTC. The chain is built from TRBV15 and TRBJ2-5, with 10 bases matching TRBD2. The germline gives CDR1 LNHNV, CDR2 YYDKDF (reference sequence). The length of the CDR3 is 16 residues. V trimming: 0 bases; J trimming: 4 bases; junction bases outside the gene matches: 5.

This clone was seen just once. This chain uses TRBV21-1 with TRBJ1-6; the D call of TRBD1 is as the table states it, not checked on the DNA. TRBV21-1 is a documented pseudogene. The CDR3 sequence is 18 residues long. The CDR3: CASTSRGHPSSYNSPLHF. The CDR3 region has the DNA TGTGCCAGCACCTCAAGGGGACACCCGAGCTCCTATAATTCACCCCTCCACTTT.

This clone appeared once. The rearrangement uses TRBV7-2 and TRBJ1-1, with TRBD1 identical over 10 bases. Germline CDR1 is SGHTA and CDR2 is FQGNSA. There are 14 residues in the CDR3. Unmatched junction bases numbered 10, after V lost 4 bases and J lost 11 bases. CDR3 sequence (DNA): TGTGCCAGCAGCTCCGGGACAGGGGCGTTACGGGCTTTCTTT. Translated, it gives CASSSGTGALRAFF.

The CDR3 loop is CASLTPAGPYNEQFF. As DNA, the CDR3 is TGTGCCAGCCTCACACCGGCGGGACCCTACAATGAGCAGTTCTTC. This chain connects TRBV28 to TRBJ2-1, with a tentative D call TRBD2 (6 bases). CDR3 length: 15 residues. The germline gives CDR1 MDHEN, CDR2 SYDVKM. Trimming pared 8 bases from V and 2 bases from J, leaving 16 bases between.

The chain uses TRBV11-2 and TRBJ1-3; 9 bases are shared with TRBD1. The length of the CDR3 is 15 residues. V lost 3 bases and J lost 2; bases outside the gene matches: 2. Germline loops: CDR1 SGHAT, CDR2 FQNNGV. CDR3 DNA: TGTGCCAGCAGCTTTAACAGGGGGCCTGGAAACACCATATATTTT. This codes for CASSFNRGPGNTIYF.

CDR3 amino acids: CASSAQREGPREETQYF. CDR3 DNA sequence: TGTGCCAGCAGCGCGCAGCGGGAGGGCCCTCGGGAGGAGACCCAGTACTTC. The chain uses TRBV9 and TRBJ2-5; 10 nucleotides line up with TRBD2. Germline V lookup: CDR1 SGDLS, CDR2 YYNGEE. V shed 3 bases and J 5 bases; nucleotides not matched to a gene: 13. The CDR3 spans 17 residues.

The CDR3 here is CASSPYPLGAVNEQYF. The CDR3 nucleotides are TGTGCCAGCAGCCCCTACCCTTTGGGGGCGGTTAACGAGCAGTACTTC. The rearrangement links TRBV9 to TRBJ2-7, with TRBD1 as a possible D gene (6 bases). The CDR3 is 16 residues long. Looked up from germline, CDR1 is SGDLS and CDR2 is YYNGEE. Trimming cost V 4 bases and J 5 bases, with 22 bases left between them. The entire variable domain, with the rest obtained from reference TRBV9 and TRBJ2-7, is as follows: DSGVTQTPKHLITATGQRVTLRCSPRSGDLSVYWYQQSLDQGLQFLIQYYNGEERAKGNILERFSAQQFPDLHSELNLSSLELGDSALYFCASSPYPLGAVNEQYFGPGTRLTVT.

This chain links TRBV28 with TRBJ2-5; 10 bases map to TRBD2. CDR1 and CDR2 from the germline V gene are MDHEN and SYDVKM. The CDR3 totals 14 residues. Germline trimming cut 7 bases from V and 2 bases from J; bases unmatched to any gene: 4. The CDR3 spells CASNIAGGQETQYF. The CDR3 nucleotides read TGTGCCAGCAACATAGCGGGAGGACAAGAGACCCAGTACTTC.

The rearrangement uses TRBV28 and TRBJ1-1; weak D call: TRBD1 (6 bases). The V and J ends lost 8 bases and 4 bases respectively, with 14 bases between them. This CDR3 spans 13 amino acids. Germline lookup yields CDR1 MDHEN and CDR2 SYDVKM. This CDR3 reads CASGIQGPTEAFF. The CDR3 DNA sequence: TGTGCCAGCGGGATACAGGGTCCCACTGAAGCTTTCTTT.

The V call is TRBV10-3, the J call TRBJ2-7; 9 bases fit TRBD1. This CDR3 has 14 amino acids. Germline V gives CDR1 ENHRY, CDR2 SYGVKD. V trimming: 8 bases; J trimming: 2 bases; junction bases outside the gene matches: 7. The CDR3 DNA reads TGTGCCATCTCCACAGGACAGGGGCCCTACGAGCAGTACTTC. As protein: CAISTGQGPYEQYF.

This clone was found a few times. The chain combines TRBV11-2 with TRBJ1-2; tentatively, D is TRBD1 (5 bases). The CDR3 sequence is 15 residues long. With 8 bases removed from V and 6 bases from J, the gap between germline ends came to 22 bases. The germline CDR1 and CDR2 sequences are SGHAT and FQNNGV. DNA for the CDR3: TGTGCCAGCCCGCCCCTGGCAGGGCTGGTTGATGGCTACACCTTC. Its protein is CASPPLAGLVDGYTF. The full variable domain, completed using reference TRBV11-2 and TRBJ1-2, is EAGVAQSPRYKIIEKRQSVAFWCNPISGHATLYWYQQILGQGPKLLIQFQNNGVVDDSQLPKDRFSAERLKGVDSTLKIQPAKLEDSAVYLCASPPLAGLVDGYTFGSGTRLTVV.